These T cell receptor beta chains were read from a single sample in a study of T cells after posttransplantation cyclophosphamide. Produced via immunoSEQ multiplex PCR; TCRdb's table is partial and in-frame only. The sample has about 52,000 clones, 94% seen once. The sequenced sample was PBMCs. These receptors were taken from a woman in her 30s in good health and a related stem cell transplant donor. CDR3s include the opening cysteine and the closing phenylalanine or tryptophan. The D gene is left open where the match is weak. A clone size is listed for some rows: how often the clone was seen (once, few, many), or a class if it is expanded.

j_gene: TRBJ2-3; d_gene: .; v_gene: TRBV7-2; abundance: .; CDR3nt: TGTGCCAGCAGCTTTCGTACAGGGACAGATACGCAGTATTTT; CDR3aa: CASSFRTGTDTQYF
j_gene: TRBJ2-1; d_gene: TRBD2; v_gene: TRBV7-6; abundance: .; CDR3nt: TGTGCCAGCAGGCCCGGGGGGGTGTACAATGAGCAGTTCTTC; CDR3aa: CASRPGGVYNEQFF
j_gene: TRBJ2-3; d_gene: .; v_gene: TRBV19; abundance: once; CDR3nt: TGTGCCAGTACCCACTTGGGGGGGCAGGTAGATACGCAGTATTTT; CDR3aa: CASTHLGGQVDTQYF
j_gene: TRBJ2-7; d_gene: TRBD2; v_gene: TRBV10-3; abundance: .; CDR3nt: TGTGCCATCATGACAAGCGGGGCCACCTACGAGCAGTACTTC; CDR3aa: CAIMTSGATYEQYF
j_gene: TRBJ2-1; d_gene: TRBD2; v_gene: TRBV28; abundance: .; CDR3nt: TGTGCCAGCAGTCTAGGGACTAGCGGGGGCAATGAGCAGTTCTTC; CDR3aa: CASSLGTSGGNEQFF
j_gene: TRBJ1-1; d_gene: .; v_gene: TRBV5-6; abundance: .; CDR3nt: TGTGCCAGCAGCTTGGGACCCTCGGGGGTTGTCACTGAAGCTTTCTTT; CDR3aa: CASSLGPSGVVTEAFF
j_gene: TRBJ1-4; d_gene: .; v_gene: TRBV10-3; abundance: .; CDR3nt: TGTGCCATCAGTGACGGGCAGGGAGGTGAAAAACTGTTTTTT; CDR3aa: CAISDGQGGEKLFF
j_gene: TRBJ1-5; d_gene: TRBD1; v_gene: TRBV5-8; abundance: few; CDR3nt: TGTGCCAGCAGCCGACAGGGGGCTTGGAATCAGCCCCAGCATTTT; CDR3aa: CASSRQGAWNQPQHF
j_gene: TRBJ2-1; d_gene: TRBD2; v_gene: TRBV6-4; abundance: few; CDR3nt: TGTGCCAGCAGTGAAGAAGCGGGGGGGTCCTACAATGAGCAGTTCTTC; CDR3aa: CASSEEAGGSYNEQFF
j_gene: TRBJ1-2; d_gene: .; v_gene: TRBV15; abundance: .; CDR3nt: TGTGCCACCAGCAGCCCGGGGAGCACCTTC; CDR3aa: CATSSPGSTF
j_gene: TRBJ1-2; d_gene: .; v_gene: TRBV11-2; abundance: .; CDR3nt: TGTGCCAGCAGTCCCACAGCTCGCTATGGCTACACCTTC; CDR3aa: CASSPTARYGYTF
j_gene: TRBJ2-7; d_gene: TRBD1; v_gene: TRBV2; abundance: .; CDR3nt: TGTGCCAGCAGTGTTGGGACAGGGCTTGGGGAGCAGTACTTC; CDR3aa: CASSVGTGLGEQYF
j_gene: TRBJ2-5; d_gene: .; v_gene: TRBV7-2; abundance: .; CDR3nt: TGTGCCAGCAGCTCCGTCGGGACCCAGTACTTC; CDR3aa: CASSSVGTQYF
j_gene: TRBJ2-7; d_gene: .; v_gene: TRBV2; abundance: .; CDR3nt: TGTGCCAGCAGTGCAGGGTTACCCTCCTCCTACGAGCAGTACTTC; CDR3aa: CASSAGLPSSYEQYF
j_gene: TRBJ1-4; d_gene: TRBD1; v_gene: TRBV10-3; abundance: .; CDR3nt: TGTGCCATCAGCGCAGGGGGAAGGGAAAAACTGTTTTTT; CDR3aa: CAISAGGREKLFF
j_gene: TRBJ1-1; d_gene: .; v_gene: TRBV5-1; abundance: .; CDR3nt: TGCGCCAGCAGCTGGGGTACGGGAACTGAAGCTTTCTTT; CDR3aa: CASSWGTGTEAFF
j_gene: TRBJ1-4; d_gene: TRBD1; v_gene: TRBV10-3; abundance: .; CDR3nt: TGTGCCATCAGCGCTGACAGGGGGCGGGAAAAACTGTTTTTT; CDR3aa: CAISADRGREKLFF
j_gene: TRBJ2-1; d_gene: TRBD2; v_gene: TRBV30; abundance: .; CDR3nt: TGTGCCTGGGTCGGCGGAGGGCTAGCGGGGGGATACAATGAGCAGTTCTTC; CDR3aa: CAWVGGGLAGGYNEQFF
j_gene: TRBJ2-7; d_gene: TRBD2; v_gene: TRBV7-9; abundance: .; CDR3nt: TGTGCCAGCCGGACTAGCGGAACCTACGAGCAGTACTTC; CDR3aa: CASRTSGTYEQYF
j_gene: TRBJ1-1; d_gene: .; v_gene: TRBV28; abundance: .; CDR3nt: TGTGCCAGCACCCCAGGGATGAACACTGAAGCTTTCTTT; CDR3aa: CASTPGMNTEAFF
j_gene: TRBJ1-2; d_gene: TRBD1; v_gene: TRBV10-3; abundance: .; CDR3nt: TGTGCCACCGGACAGGGTGGTGGCTACACCTTC; CDR3aa: CATGQGGGYTF
j_gene: TRBJ1-2; d_gene: TRBD1; v_gene: TRBV14; abundance: .; CDR3nt: TGTGCCAGCAGCCAGAAGGACAGGGTTTTTTTACGCAGTGGCTACACCTTC; CDR3aa: CASSQKDRVFLRSGYTF
j_gene: TRBJ2-7; d_gene: .; v_gene: TRBV2; abundance: .; CDR3nt: TGTGCCAGCAGTACTGGAGCCTACGAGCAGTACTTC; CDR3aa: CASSTGAYEQYF
j_gene: TRBJ2-1; d_gene: TRBD2; v_gene: TRBV6-5; abundance: .; CDR3nt: TGTGCCAGCAAGAGCGGGGGCCTCAATGAGCAGTTCTTC; CDR3aa: CASKSGGLNEQFF
j_gene: TRBJ1-2; d_gene: .; v_gene: TRBV5-4; abundance: .; CDR3nt: TGTGCCAGCGCAGGGGCGGATGGCTACACCTTC; CDR3aa: CASAGADGYTF
j_gene: TRBJ1-6; d_gene: TRBD1; v_gene: TRBV10-3; abundance: .; CDR3nt: TGTGCCATCAGTGGGACAGGTCCACCGGGTTCACCCCTCCACTTT; CDR3aa: CAISGTGPPGSPLHF
j_gene: TRBJ2-5; d_gene: TRBD1; v_gene: TRBV5-1; abundance: .; CDR3nt: TGCGCCAGCAGCAGGACAGGGAAAGAGACCCAGTACTTC; CDR3aa: CASSRTGKETQYF
j_gene: TRBJ1-2; d_gene: TRBD1; v_gene: TRBV6-1; abundance: .; CDR3nt: TGTGCCAGCAGTGAACTCCCGGGACAGAGTTATGGCTACACCTTC; CDR3aa: CASSELPGQSYGYTF
j_gene: TRBJ1-1; d_gene: .; v_gene: TRBV27; abundance: .; CDR3nt: TGTGCCAGCAGTTTCGCAGGGACACTAAACACTGAAGCTTTCTTT; CDR3aa: CASSFAGTLNTEAFF
j_gene: TRBJ2-1; d_gene: .; v_gene: TRBV5-1; abundance: .; CDR3nt: TGCGCCAGCAGCTTGTCAGGAGGGGAAAACAATGAGCAGTTCTTC; CDR3aa: CASSLSGGENNEQFF
j_gene: TRBJ1-4; d_gene: .; v_gene: TRBV6-1; abundance: .; CDR3nt: TGTGCCAGCAGTGAAGAGGGGTGGGGACTTCTGGATGAAAAACTGTTTTTT; CDR3aa: CASSEEGWGLLDEKLFF
j_gene: TRBJ1-2; d_gene: .; v_gene: TRBV11-2; abundance: .; CDR3nt: TGTGCCAGCAGCTTAGTCACGGGGGGCGGGGACTATGGCTACACCTTC; CDR3aa: CASSLVTGGGDYGYTF
j_gene: TRBJ2-3; d_gene: .; v_gene: TRBV28; abundance: .; CDR3nt: TGTGCCAGCAGTTTCGCCACCGAAGCGGTCCCAGATACGCAGTATTTT; CDR3aa: CASSFATEAVPDTQYF
j_gene: TRBJ1-1; d_gene: TRBD1; v_gene: TRBV6-5; abundance: .; CDR3nt: TGTGCCAGCAGCCGGGACAGGGGGCTCACTGAAGCTTTCTTT; CDR3aa: CASSRDRGLTEAFF
j_gene: TRBJ2-7; d_gene: TRBD1; v_gene: TRBV19; abundance: .; CDR3nt: TGTGCCAGTAGTATAGGCGGACAGGGGAGGTACGAGCAGTACTTC; CDR3aa: CASSIGGQGRYEQYF
j_gene: TRBJ2-3; d_gene: .; v_gene: TRBV4-1; abundance: .; CDR3nt: TGCGCCAGCAGCCAAGAGCCGAGGAGGAGGGCAGATACGCAGTATTTT; CDR3aa: CASSQEPRRRADTQYF
j_gene: TRBJ1-1; d_gene: TRBD1; v_gene: TRBV4-3; abundance: .; CDR3nt: TGCGCCAGCAGCCAAGATCGGGACAGGGGGAACACTGAAGCTTTCTTT; CDR3aa: CASSQDRDRGNTEAFF
j_gene: TRBJ2-7; d_gene: TRBD2; v_gene: TRBV7-8; abundance: .; CDR3nt: TGTGCCAGCAGCCTAGGGACTAGCCTAAGCTCCTACGAGCAGTACTTC; CDR3aa: CASSLGTSLSSYEQYF
j_gene: TRBJ2-1; d_gene: .; v_gene: TRBV11-2; abundance: .; CDR3nt: TGTGCCAGCAGCTTAGAGTCGATCACACACAATGAGCAGTTCTTC; CDR3aa: CASSLESITHNEQFF
j_gene: TRBJ2-2; d_gene: TRBD1; v_gene: TRBV27; abundance: once; CDR3nt: TGTGCCAGCAGGAGCCTCAGGGGGCAAGGTACCGGGGAGCTGTTTTTT; CDR3aa: CASRSLRGQGTGELFF
j_gene: TRBJ2-5; d_gene: TRBD1; v_gene: TRBV7-2; abundance: .; CDR3nt: TGTGCCAGCAGCACCGGACAGGGTCCCCAAGAGACCCAGTACTTC; CDR3aa: CASSTGQGPQETQYF
j_gene: TRBJ2-7; d_gene: .; v_gene: TRBV6-5; abundance: .; CDR3nt: TGTGCCAGCACCCCTACAGGGCTTGACGAGCAGTACTTC; CDR3aa: CASTPTGLDEQYF
j_gene: TRBJ1-6; d_gene: .; v_gene: TRBV6-6; abundance: .; CDR3nt: TGTGCCAGCACCGACGGGGGGCCTAGTTCACCCCTCCACTTT; CDR3aa: CASTDGGPSSPLHF
j_gene: TRBJ1-5; d_gene: TRBD1; v_gene: TRBV7-2; abundance: .; CDR3nt: TGTGCCAGCAGCCAAGGACAGGGTCGTCAGCCCCAGCATTTT; CDR3aa: CASSQGQGRQPQHF